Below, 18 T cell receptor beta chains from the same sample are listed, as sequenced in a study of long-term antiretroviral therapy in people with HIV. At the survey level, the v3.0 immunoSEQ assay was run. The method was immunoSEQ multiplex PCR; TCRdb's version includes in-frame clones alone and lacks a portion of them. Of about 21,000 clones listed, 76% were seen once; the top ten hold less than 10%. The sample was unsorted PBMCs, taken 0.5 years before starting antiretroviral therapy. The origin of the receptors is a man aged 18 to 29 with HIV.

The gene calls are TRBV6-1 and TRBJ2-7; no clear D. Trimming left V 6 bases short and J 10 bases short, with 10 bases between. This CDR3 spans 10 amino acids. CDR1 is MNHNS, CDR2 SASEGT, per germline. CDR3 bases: TGTGCCAGCAGAGACGGTTATCAGTACTTC. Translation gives CASRDGYQYF.

As DNA, the CDR3 is TGTGCCATCAGTGAGTCAGGGGGAGGATGGTCCTACGAGCAGTACTTC. It codes for CAISESGGGWSYEQYF. The chain recombines TRBV10-3 with TRBJ2-7; D may correspond to TRBD1 or TRBD2 (6 bases each). Trimming removed 0 bases from V and 1 base from J, with 13 bases in between. CDR3 length: 16 amino acids. Germline V gene lookup returns CDR1 ENHRY and CDR2 SYGVKD.

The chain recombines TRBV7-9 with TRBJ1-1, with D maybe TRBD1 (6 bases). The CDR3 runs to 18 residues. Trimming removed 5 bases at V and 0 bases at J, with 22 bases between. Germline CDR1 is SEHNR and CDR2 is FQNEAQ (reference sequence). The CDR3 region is CASSPMRGDGGMNTEAFF. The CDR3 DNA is TGTGCCAGCAGCCCCATGAGGGGGGACGGAGGTATGAACACTGAAGCTTTCTTT. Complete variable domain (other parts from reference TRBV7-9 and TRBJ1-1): DTGVSQNPRHKITKRGQNVTFRCDPISEHNRLYWYRQTLGQGPEFLTYFQNEAQLEKSRLLSDRFSAERPKGSFSTLEIQRTEQGDSAMYLCASSPMRGDGGMNTEAFFGQGTRLTVV.

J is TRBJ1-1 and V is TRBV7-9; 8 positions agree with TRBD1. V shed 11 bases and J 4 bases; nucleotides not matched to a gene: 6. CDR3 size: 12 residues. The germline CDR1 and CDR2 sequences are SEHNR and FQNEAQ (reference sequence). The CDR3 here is CASTGEGTEAFF. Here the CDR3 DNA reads TGTGCCTCGACAGGGGAAGGCACTGAAGCTTTCTTT.

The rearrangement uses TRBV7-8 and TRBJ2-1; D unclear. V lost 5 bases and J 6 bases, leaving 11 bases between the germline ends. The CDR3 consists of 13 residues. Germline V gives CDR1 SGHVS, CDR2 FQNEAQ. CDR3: CASSPVGSNEQFF. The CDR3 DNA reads TGTGCCAGCAGCCCCGTAGGTAGCAATGAGCAGTTCTTC.

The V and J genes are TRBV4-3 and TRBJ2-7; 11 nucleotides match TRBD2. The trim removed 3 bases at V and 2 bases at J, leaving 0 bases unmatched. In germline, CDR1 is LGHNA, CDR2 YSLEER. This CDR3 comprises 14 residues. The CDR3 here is CASSQTSGTYEQYF. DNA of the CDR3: TGCGCCAGCAGCCAGACTAGCGGGACCTACGAGCAGTACTTC.

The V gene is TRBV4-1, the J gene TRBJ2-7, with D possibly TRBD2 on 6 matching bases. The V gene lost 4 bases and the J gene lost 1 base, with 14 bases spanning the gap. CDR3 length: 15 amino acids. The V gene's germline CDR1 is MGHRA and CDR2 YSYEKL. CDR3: CASSPSWGESYEQYF. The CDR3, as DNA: TGCGCCAGCAGCCCCAGCTGGGGGGAGTCCTACGAGCAGTACTTC.

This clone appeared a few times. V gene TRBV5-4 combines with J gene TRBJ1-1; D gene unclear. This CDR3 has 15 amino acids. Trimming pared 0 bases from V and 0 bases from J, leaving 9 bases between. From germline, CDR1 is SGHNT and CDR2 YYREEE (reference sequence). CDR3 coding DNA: TGTGCCAGCAGCTTGGACCGCAACATGAACACTGAAGCTTTCTTT. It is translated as CASSLDRNMNTEAFF.

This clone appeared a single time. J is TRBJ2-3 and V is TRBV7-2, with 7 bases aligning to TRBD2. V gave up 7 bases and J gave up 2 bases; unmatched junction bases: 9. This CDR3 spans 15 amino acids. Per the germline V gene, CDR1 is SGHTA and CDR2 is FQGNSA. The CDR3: CASNKGAGVTDTQYF. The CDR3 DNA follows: TGTGCCAGCAACAAAGGGGCGGGAGTCACAGATACGCAGTATTTT.

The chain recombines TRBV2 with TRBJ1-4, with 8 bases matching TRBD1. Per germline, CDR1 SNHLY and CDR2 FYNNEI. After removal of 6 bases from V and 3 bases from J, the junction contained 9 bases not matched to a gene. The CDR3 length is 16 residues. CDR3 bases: TGTGCCAGCAGAACCATCAGACAGGGGTCTAATGAAAAACTGTTTTTT. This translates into CASRTIRQGSNEKLFF.

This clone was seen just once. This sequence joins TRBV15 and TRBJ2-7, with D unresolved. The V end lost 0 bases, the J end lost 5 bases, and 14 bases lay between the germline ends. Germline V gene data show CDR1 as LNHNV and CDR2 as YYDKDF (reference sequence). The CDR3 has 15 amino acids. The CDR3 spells CATSREGASGDEQYF. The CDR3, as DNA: TGTGCCACCAGCAGAGAGGGTGCTTCAGGTGACGAGCAGTACTTC. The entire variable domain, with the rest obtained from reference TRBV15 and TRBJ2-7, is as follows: DAMVIQNPRYQVTQFGKPVTLSCSQTLNHNVMYWYQQKSSQAPKLLFHYYDKDFNNEADTPDNFQSRRPNTSFCFLDIRSPGLGDTAMYLCATSREGASGDEQYFGPGTRLTVT.

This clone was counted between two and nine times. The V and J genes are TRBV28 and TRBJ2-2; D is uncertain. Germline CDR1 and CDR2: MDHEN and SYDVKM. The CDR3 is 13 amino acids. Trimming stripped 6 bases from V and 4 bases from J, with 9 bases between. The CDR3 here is CASSRDGTGELFF. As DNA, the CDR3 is TGTGCCAGCAGCCGTGACGGCACCGGGGAGCTGTTTTTT.

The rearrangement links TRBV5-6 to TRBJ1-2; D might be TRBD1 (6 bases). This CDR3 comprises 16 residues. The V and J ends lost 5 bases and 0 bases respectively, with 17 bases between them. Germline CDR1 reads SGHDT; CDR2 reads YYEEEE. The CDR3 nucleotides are TGTGCCAGCAGTTTAGGACAGAGGACACCTAACTATGGCTACACCTTC. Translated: CASSLGQRTPNYGYTF.

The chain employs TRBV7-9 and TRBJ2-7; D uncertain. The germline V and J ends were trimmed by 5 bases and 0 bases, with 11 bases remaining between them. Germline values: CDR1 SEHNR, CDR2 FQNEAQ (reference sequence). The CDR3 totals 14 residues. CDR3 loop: CASSPASSSYEQYF. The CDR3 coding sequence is TGTGCCAGCAGCCCCGCCAGTAGCTCCTACGAGCAGTACTTC.

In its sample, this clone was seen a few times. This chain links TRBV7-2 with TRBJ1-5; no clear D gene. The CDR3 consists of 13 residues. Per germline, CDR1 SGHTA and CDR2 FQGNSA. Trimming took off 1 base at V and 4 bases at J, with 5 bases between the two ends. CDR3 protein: CASSLGWNQPQHF. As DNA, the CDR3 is TGTGCCAGCAGCTTAGGGTGGAATCAGCCCCAGCATTTT.

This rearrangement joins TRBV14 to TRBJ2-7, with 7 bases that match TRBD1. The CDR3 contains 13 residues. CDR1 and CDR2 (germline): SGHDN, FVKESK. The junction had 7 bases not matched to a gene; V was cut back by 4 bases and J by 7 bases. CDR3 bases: TGTGCCAGCAGCCCAGGAAGGGGGCGAGAGCAGTACTTC. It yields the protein CASSPGRGREQYF.

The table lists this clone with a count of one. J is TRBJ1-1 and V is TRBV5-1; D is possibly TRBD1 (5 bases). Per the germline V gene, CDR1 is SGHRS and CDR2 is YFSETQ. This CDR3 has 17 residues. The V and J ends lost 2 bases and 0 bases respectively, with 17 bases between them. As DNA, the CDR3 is TGCGCCAGCAGCTTTAGCCCAGGGAGCTACTTGAACACTGAAGCTTTCTTT. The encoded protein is CASSFSPGSYLNTEAFF.

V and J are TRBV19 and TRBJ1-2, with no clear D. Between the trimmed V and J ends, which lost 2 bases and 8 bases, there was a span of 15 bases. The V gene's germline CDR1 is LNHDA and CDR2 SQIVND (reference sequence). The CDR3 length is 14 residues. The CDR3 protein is CASSILRESVGYTF. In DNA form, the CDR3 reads TGTGCCAGTAGTATACTTCGGGAATCTGTGGGCTACACCTTC.